This T cell receptor (beta chain) is from a study of T-cell reconstitution after alpha-beta-depleted transplantation in children. A few counts support this clonotype. Unique molecular identifiers were incorporated into the prepared TCRbeta library. TCRdb fed the PCR reads into MiXCR, producing one record per CDR3 protein. The data show about 610,000 distinct CDR3 sequences, about 10% seen once. The CDR3 length is 13 residues. The V gene's germline CDR1 is SEHNR and CDR2 FQNEAQ (reference sequence). V lost 3 bases, J lost 9 bases, and 11 bases lay in between. The rearrangement uses TRBV7-9 and TRBJ2-2; D gene ambiguous. This material consisted of PBMCs from the stem cell graft donor, taken from the stem cell graft. This clonotype originated in a human donor who donated a stem cell graft to a child with acute myeloid leukemia. CDR3 amino acids: CASSFPPERELFF. The CDR3 nucleotides read TGTGCCAGCAGCTTTCCCCCCGAGCGGGAGCTGTTTTTT.